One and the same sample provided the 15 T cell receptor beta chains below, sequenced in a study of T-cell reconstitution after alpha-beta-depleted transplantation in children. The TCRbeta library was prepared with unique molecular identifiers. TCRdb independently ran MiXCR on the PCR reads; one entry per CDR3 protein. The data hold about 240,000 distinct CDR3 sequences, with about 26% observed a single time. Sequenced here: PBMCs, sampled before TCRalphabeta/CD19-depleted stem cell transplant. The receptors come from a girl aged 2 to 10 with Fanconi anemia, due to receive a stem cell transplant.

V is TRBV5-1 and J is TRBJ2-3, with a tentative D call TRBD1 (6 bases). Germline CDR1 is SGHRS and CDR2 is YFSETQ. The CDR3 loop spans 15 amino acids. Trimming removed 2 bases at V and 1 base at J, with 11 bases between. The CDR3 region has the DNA TGCGCCAGCAGCTTTGGGTACAGGGGCACAGATACGCAGTATTTT. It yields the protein CASSFGYRGTDTQYF.

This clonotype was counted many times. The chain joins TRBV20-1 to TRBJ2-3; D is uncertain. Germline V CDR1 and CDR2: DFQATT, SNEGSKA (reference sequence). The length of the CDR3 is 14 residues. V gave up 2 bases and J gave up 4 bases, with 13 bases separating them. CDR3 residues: CSARPPLNADTQYF. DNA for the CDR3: TGCAGTGCTAGACCCCCGTTAAACGCAGATACGCAGTATTTT.

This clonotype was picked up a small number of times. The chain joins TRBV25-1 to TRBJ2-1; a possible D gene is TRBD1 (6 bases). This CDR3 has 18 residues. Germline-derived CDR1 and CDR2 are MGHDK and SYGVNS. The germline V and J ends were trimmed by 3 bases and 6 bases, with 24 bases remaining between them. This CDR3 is CASSDTSPQGSSGNEQFF. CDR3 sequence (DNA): TGTGCCAGCAGTGATACCAGTCCACAGGGCAGCTCAGGCAATGAGCAGTTCTTC.

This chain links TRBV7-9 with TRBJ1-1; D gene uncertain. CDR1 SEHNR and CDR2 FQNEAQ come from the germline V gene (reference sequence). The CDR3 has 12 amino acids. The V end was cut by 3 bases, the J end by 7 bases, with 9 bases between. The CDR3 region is CASSFFVGEAFF. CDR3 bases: TGTGCCAGCAGCTTTTTCGTCGGTGAAGCTTTCTTT.

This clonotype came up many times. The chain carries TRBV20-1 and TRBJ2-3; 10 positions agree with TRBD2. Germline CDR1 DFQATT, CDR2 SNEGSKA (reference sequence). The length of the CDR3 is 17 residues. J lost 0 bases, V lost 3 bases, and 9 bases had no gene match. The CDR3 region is CSASKAGGTASTDTQYF. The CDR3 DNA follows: TGCAGTGCTAGTAAAGCGGGGGGGACGGCGAGCACAGATACGCAGTATTTT.

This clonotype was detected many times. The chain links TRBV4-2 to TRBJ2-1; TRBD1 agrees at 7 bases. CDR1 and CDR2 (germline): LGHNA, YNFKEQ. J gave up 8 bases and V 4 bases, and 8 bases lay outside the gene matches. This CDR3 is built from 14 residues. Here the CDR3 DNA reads TGTGCCAGCAGCCCGAACAGGGGTTTGGATGAGCAGTTCTTC. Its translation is CASSPNRGLDEQFF.

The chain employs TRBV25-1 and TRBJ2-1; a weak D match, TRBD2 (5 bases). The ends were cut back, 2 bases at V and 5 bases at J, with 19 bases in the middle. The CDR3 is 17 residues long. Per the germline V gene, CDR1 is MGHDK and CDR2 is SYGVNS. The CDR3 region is CASSESPLATLDNEQFF. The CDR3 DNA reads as TGTGCCAGCAGTGAAAGTCCCCTAGCCACCCTAGACAATGAGCAGTTCTTC.

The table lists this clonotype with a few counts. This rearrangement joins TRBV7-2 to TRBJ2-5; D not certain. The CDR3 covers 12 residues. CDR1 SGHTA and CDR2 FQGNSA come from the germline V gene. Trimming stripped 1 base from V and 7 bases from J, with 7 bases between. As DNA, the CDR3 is TGTGCCAGCAGCTTAGTCCCGGGGACCCAGTACTTC. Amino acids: CASSLVPGTQYF.

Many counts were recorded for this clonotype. CDR3 coding DNA: TGTGCCAGCAGTTACGCGGGACGGAACACTGAAGCTTTCTTT. Its translation: CASSYAGRNTEAFF. The chain has TRBV6-5 and TRBJ1-1; possibly TRBD1 for D (5 bases). V gave up 2 bases and J gave up 1 base, with 8 bases separating them. This CDR3 is 14 amino acids long. The germline gives CDR1 MNHEY, CDR2 SVGAGI.

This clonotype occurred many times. CDR3 coding DNA: TGCAGCGTCAAGGAGACAGATACGCAGTATTTT. Amino acids: CSVKETDTQYF. This chain links TRBV29-1 with TRBJ2-3; D ambiguous. CDR3 length: 11 amino acids. Germline values: CDR1 SQVTM, CDR2 ANQGSEA. V lost 6 bases to trimming and J lost 3 bases, with 7 bases between them.

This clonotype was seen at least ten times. CDR3 loop: CASLRGLNYNEQFF. Written as DNA, the CDR3 is TGTGCCTCACTCCGGGGGCTAAACTACAATGAGCAGTTCTTC. The chain links TRBV12-3 or TRBV12-4 to TRBJ2-1; D is tentatively TRBD1 or TRBD2 (6 bases each). V lost 11 bases, J lost 3 bases, and 17 bases lay in between. The CDR3 is made up of 14 amino acids.

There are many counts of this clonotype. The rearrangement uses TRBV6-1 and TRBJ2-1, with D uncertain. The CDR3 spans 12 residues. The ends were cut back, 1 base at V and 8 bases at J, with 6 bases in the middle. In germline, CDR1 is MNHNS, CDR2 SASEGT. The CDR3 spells CASSEERDEQFF. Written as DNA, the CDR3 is TGTGCCAGCAGTGAAGAAAGGGATGAGCAGTTCTTC.

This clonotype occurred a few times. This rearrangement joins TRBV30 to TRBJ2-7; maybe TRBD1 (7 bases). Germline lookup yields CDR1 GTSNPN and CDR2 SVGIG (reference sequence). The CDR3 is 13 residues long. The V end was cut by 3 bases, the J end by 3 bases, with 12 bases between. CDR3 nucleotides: TGTGCCTGGAGGGGGGGACAGTACTACGAGCAGTACTTC. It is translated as CAWRGGQYYEQYF.

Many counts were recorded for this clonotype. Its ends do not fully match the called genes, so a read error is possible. The CDR3 nucleotides read TGCGCCAGCAGCTTGAAAGAGACCCAGTACTTC. It is translated as CASSLKETQYF. The V and J genes are TRBV12-3 or TRBV12-4 and TRBJ2-5; D uncertain. This CDR3 region has 11 residues.

CDR3 sequence: CSVGGLAGQETQYF. Here the CDR3 DNA reads TGCAGCGTTGGTGGCCTAGCGGGACAAGAGACCCAGTACTTC. The chain recombines TRBV29-1 with TRBJ2-5; 9 bases map to TRBD2. This CDR3 is built from 14 residues. Germline trimming cut 4 bases from V and 2 bases from J; bases unmatched to any gene: 5. CDR1 is SQVTM and CDR2 is ANQGSEA in the germline V gene.